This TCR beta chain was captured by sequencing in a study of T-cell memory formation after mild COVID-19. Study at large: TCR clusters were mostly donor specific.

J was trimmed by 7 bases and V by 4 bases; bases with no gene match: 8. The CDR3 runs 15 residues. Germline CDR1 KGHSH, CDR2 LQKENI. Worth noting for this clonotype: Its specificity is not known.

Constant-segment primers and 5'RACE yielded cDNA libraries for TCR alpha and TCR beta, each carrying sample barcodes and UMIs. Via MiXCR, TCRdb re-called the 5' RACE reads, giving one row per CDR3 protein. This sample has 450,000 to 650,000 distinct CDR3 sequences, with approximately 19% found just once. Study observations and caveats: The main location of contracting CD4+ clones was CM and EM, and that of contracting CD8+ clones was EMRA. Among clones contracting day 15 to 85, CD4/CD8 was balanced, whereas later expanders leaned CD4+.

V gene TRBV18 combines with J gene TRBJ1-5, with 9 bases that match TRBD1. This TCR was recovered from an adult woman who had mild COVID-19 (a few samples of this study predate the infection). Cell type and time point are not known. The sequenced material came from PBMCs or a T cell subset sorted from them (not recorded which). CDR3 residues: CASSLRDRADQPQHF. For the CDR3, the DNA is TGTGCCAGCTCACTAAGGGACAGGGCCGACCAGCCCCAGCATTTT.